One and the same sample provided the 23 T cell receptor beta chains below, sequenced in a study of cytomegalovirus exposure and HLA in healthy donors. PCR was performed using 60 Vbeta and 13 Jbeta primers. The repertoire was sequenced with immunoSEQ multiplex PCR; TCRdb's copy has only in-frame clones and lacks some. The sample includes 150,000 to 200,000 clones, around 90% of them seen just once. Input material: PBMCs. The receptors come from a woman under 30 in good health and CMV-seronegative.

This sequence joins TRBV7-8 and TRBJ2-7; 9 bases are shared with TRBD1. CDR3 length: 17 amino acids. V lost 0 bases to trimming and J lost 6 bases; unmatched junction nucleotides: 12. Germline values: CDR1 SGHVS, CDR2 FQNEAQ. CDR3 nucleotides: TGTGCCAGCAGCTTAGCGCTCGGGACAGGGTCTCCTTTCGAGCAGTACTTC. Its translation: CASSLALGTGSPFEQYF.

This chain links TRBV5-5 with TRBJ1-1; D remains ambiguous. CDR3 length: 13 residues. V was trimmed by 2 bases and J by 1 base, leaving 6 bases between them. CDR1 and CDR2 (germline): SGHKS, YYEKEE (reference sequence). CDR3 bases: TGTGCCAGCAGCTTCTCGTCGAACACTGAAGCTTTCTTT. It encodes CASSFSSNTEAFF. Supplemented by reference TRBV5-5 and TRBJ1-1, the full variable domain reads DAGVTQSPTHLIKTRGQQVTLRCSPISGHKSVSWYQQVLGQGPQFIFQYYEKEERGRGNFPDRFSARQFPNYSSELNVNALLLGDSALYLCASSFSSNTEAFFGQGTRLTVV.

The rearrangement joins TRBV4-3 to TRBJ2-3, with TRBD2 as a possible D gene (5 bases). The CDR3 totals 16 residues. The germline V gene encodes CDR1 LGHNA and CDR2 YSLEER. V lost 4 bases to trimming and J lost 4 bases, with 18 bases between them. The chain's CDR3 is CASSLTHPGNADTQYF. DNA for the CDR3: TGCGCCAGCAGCCTTACCCACCCCGGGAACGCAGATACGCAGTATTTT.

J is TRBJ1-6 and V is TRBV5-8, with TRBD1 matching 7 bases. CDR3 length: 15 residues. V shed 0 bases, J shed 10 bases, and the junction held 7 bases outside the gene matches. Germline V gene data show CDR1 as SGHTS and CDR2 as YDEGEE. Written as DNA, the CDR3 is TGTGCCAGCAGCTTGGGGGACAGCGGCAAATCACCCCTCCACTTT. Protein product: CASSLGDSGKSPLHF.

The V gene is TRBV6-5, the J gene TRBJ2-5; TRBD2 agrees at 10 bases. The V gene's germline CDR1 is MNHEY and CDR2 SVGAGI. CDR3 length: 15 amino acids. The junction had 6 bases not matched to a gene; V was cut back by 6 bases and J by 2 bases. As DNA, the CDR3 is TGTGCCAGCAGGGGGACTAGCGCGGGGCAAGAGACCCAGTACTTC. As protein: CASRGTSAGQETQYF.

The chain carries TRBV9 and TRBJ1-5, with D possibly matching TRBD1 (5 bases). CDR1 is SGDLS, CDR2 YYNGEE, per germline. The CDR3 has 16 residues. V lost 0 bases and J 1 base, leaving 11 bases between the germline ends. CDR3 in amino acids: CASSVEGRKSNQPQHF. The DNA of the CDR3 is TGTGCCAGCAGCGTAGAGGGGAGGAAGAGCAATCAGCCCCAGCATTTT.

This chain joins TRBV28 and TRBJ2-7, with unresolved D. The CDR3 loop spans 11 amino acids. Looked up from germline, CDR1 is MDHEN and CDR2 is SYDVKM. V shed 3 bases and J shed 7 bases, with 7 bases lying between them. The CDR3 loop reads CASSFTWEQYF. The DNA of the CDR3 is TGTGCCAGCAGTTTTACATGGGAGCAGTACTTC.

The chain couples TRBV4-1 to TRBJ2-2; D is unclear. The V gene's germline CDR1 is MGHRA and CDR2 YSYEKL. CDR3 size: 16 residues. Trimming pared 4 bases from V and 5 bases from J, leaving 17 bases between. The CDR3 protein is CASSLASYFPTGELFF. Here the CDR3 DNA reads TGCGCCAGCAGCCTCGCATCCTACTTCCCGACCGGGGAGCTGTTTTTT.

V is TRBV4-1 and J is TRBJ2-5; 12 bases align to TRBD2. CDR1 is MGHRA and CDR2 is YSYEKL in the germline V gene. The CDR3 sequence is 15 residues long. Germline trimming cut 2 bases from V and 5 bases from J; bases unmatched to any gene: 3. The CDR3 DNA follows: TGCGCCAGCAGCCAAAGACTAGCGGGAGTCGAGACCCAGTACTTC. This gives the protein CASSQRLAGVETQYF.

This clone was seen just once. The chain has TRBV6-5 and TRBJ1-6, with TRBD1 as a possible D gene (6 bases). V shed 1 base and J shed 6 bases, with 10 bases lying between them. Germline assignment: CDR1 MNHEY and CDR2 SVGAGI. This CDR3 spans 15 amino acids. CDR3 DNA: TGTGCCAGCAGTTACTGGACAGTTGTTAATTCACCCCTCCACTTT. Translated, it gives CASSYWTVVNSPLHF.

CDR3 in DNA: TGTGCCAGCAGTGTAGCGGGGGAGCTGTTTTTT. Its protein product is CASSVAGELFF. V is TRBV7-6 and J is TRBJ2-2; tentative D call: TRBD2 (5 bases). Germline CDR1 reads SGHVS; CDR2 reads FNYEAQ. V dropped 6 bases and J dropped 8 bases, with 7 bases sitting between them. The CDR3 is 11 amino acids.

This clone has only one observation. V is TRBV6-1 and J is TRBJ1-1; a possible D gene is TRBD1 (5 bases). CDR1 and CDR2 from the germline V gene are MNHNS and SASEGT. This CDR3 comprises 14 residues. V gave up 6 bases and J gave up 10 bases, with 21 bases separating them. The CDR3 DNA is TGTGCCAGCAGGGGGGGGTGGGGTATTGAAGCAGCTTTCTTT. This gives the protein CASRGGWGIEAAFF.

This sequence joins TRBV18 and TRBJ1-4; 8 nucleotides line up with TRBD1. V gave up 2 bases and J gave up 2 bases; unmatched junction bases: 4. The CDR3 is made up of 16 amino acids. The germline V gene has CDR1 KGHSH and CDR2 LQKENI. CDR3: CASSPDRGATNEKLFF. CDR3 nucleotide sequence: TGTGCCAGCTCACCAGACAGGGGAGCGACTAATGAAAAACTGTTTTTT.

The chain carries TRBV27 and TRBJ2-7; 8 bases map to TRBD1. Germline V gene lookup returns CDR1 MNHEY and CDR2 SMNVEV (reference sequence). The J segment lost 6 bases and the V segment lost 5 bases, leaving 9 bases of the junction unmatched. This CDR3 comprises 14 residues. CDR3 coding DNA: TGTGCCAGCAGTGCCGGACAGGGAGTAGCCGAGCAGTACTTC. Encoded protein: CASSAGQGVAEQYF.

V is TRBV28 and J is TRBJ1-1; maybe TRBD1 (5 bases). The CDR3 loop spans 15 amino acids. V was cut by 5 bases and J by 0 bases, with 13 bases left in between. Germline lookup yields CDR1 MDHEN and CDR2 SYDVKM. CDR3 DNA: TGTGCCAGCAGTCCTGGCGGGGCCATGAACACTGAAGCTTTCTTT. Its protein product is CASSPGGAMNTEAFF.

This chain connects TRBV11-2 to TRBJ1-2; D might be TRBD1 (5 bases). Trimming removed 3 bases from V and 14 bases from J, with 16 bases in between. Germline assignment: CDR1 SGHAT and CDR2 FQNNGV. The CDR3 consists of 12 residues. CDR3 protein: CASSFGRAGLTF. The CDR3 region has the DNA TGTGCCAGCAGCTTTGGCAGGGCTGGGTTAACCTTC.

The J gene is TRBJ1-2, the V gene TRBV7-9; D gene uncertain. Germline assignment: CDR1 SEHNR and CDR2 FQNEAQ (reference sequence). The CDR3 spans 16 residues. The V gene lost 4 bases and the J gene lost 4 bases, with 19 bases spanning the gap. The CDR3 loop is CASSYSFTGYAYGYTF. In DNA form, the CDR3 reads TGTGCCAGCAGCTACTCATTTACGGGGTACGCCTATGGCTACACCTTC.

The J gene is TRBJ1-2, the V gene TRBV6-5; D not resolved. The CDR3 loop spans 13 amino acids. Germline assignment: CDR1 MNHEY and CDR2 SVGAGI. V dropped 0 bases and J dropped 6 bases, with 8 bases sitting between them. Written as DNA, the CDR3 is TGTGCCAGCAGTTACTCCGGGTACAATGGCTACACCTTC. Encoded protein: CASSYSGYNGYTF.

The chain joins TRBV9 to TRBJ2-1; no clear D gene. The CDR3 has 14 amino acids. CDR1 and CDR2 (germline): SGDLS, YYNGEE. V lost 6 bases and J 5 bases, leaving 15 bases between the germline ends. The CDR3 region has the DNA TGTGCCAGCACTGAGGATCCTTGGCACAATGAGCAGTTCTTC. Translated, it gives CASTEDPWHNEQFF.

The genes are TRBV2 and TRBJ2-1, with 9 nucleotides matching TRBD1. The CDR3 runs to 15 residues. The germline gives CDR1 SNHLY, CDR2 FYNNEI. The V gene end was trimmed by 3 bases and the J gene end by 11 bases; junction bases not matched to a gene: 11. DNA for the CDR3: TGTGCCAGCAGTGAGATACAGGGGGCTCGTGGTAAGCAGTTCTTC. This gives the protein CASSEIQGARGKQFF.

The genes are TRBV9 and TRBJ2-2, with D uncertain. Per germline, CDR1 SGDLS and CDR2 YYNGEE. V shed 3 bases and J shed 4 bases, with 13 bases lying between them. The CDR3 is made up of 15 amino acids. The CDR3 region is CASSARVAGTGELFF. The CDR3, as DNA: TGTGCCAGCAGCGCCCGAGTAGCTGGCACCGGGGAGCTGTTTTTT.

The rearrangement uses TRBV5-4 and TRBJ2-7; 8 bases align to TRBD2. The CDR3 covers 15 residues. The V segment lost 2 bases and the J segment 0 bases; nucleotides outside the gene matches: 4. CDR1 and CDR2 from the germline V gene are SGHNT and YYREEE (reference sequence). The CDR3 DNA sequence: TGTGCCAGCAGCTTTAGCGGGGCCAACTCCTACGAGCAGTACTTC. This encodes CASSFSGANSYEQYF.

The chain links TRBV4-1 to TRBJ1-2; a weak D match, TRBD1 (5 bases). This CDR3 has 15 amino acids. Germline V lookup: CDR1 MGHRA, CDR2 YSYEKL. Trimming removed 4 bases at V and 4 bases at J, with 16 bases between. DNA for the CDR3: TGCGCCAGCAGCCCCCAGCCGGGGGACGTCTATGGCTACACCTTC. This sequence encodes CASSPQPGDVYGYTF.